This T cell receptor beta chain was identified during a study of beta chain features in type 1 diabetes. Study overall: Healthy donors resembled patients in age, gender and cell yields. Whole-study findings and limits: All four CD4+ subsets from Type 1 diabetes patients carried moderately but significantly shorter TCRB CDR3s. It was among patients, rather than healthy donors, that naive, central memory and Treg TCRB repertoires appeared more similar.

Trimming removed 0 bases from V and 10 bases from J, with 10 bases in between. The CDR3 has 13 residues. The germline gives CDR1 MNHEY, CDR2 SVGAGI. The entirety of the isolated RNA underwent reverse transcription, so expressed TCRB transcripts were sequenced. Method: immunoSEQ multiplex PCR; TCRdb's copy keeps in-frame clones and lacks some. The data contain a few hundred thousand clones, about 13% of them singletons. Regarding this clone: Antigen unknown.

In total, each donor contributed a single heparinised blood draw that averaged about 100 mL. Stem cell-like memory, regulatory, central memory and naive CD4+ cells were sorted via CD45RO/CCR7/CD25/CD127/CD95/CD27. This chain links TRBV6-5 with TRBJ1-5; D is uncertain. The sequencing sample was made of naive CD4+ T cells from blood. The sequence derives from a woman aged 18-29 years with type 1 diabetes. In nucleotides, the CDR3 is TGTGCCAGCAGTTACTCCTCCGAAACTCCCCAGCATTTT. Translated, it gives CASSYSSETPQHF.